The 11 T cell receptor beta chains listed next were all sequenced from one sample in a study of blood T cell repertoires in COVID-19. Profiled with immunoSEQ multiplex PCR; TCRdb holds only in-frame clones, not every one. The sample yields roughly 20,000 clones, 89% seen once. Sample: peripheral blood. The receptors derive from a human donor with active COVID-19. The donor label of this sample is uncertain.

The chain carries TRBV15 and TRBJ2-5; no clear D gene. V gave up 0 bases and J gave up 4 bases, with 12 bases separating them. The CDR3 contains 15 residues. The V gene's germline CDR1 is LNHNV and CDR2 YYDKDF (reference sequence). The CDR3 DNA follows: TGTGCCACCAGCAGAGATCTAGGAACCGGAGAGACCCAGTACTTC. This translates into CATSRDLGTGETQYF.

The V call is TRBV5-1, the J call TRBJ1-1; 7 bases fit TRBD1. Germline lookup yields CDR1 SGHRS and CDR2 YFSETQ. The V and J ends lost 5 bases and 5 bases, in that order; junction bases with no gene match: 9. This CDR3 has 14 amino acids. CDR3 sequence: CASRVTGSGTEAFF. DNA of the CDR3: TGCGCCAGCAGGGTGACAGGGTCGGGAACTGAAGCTTTCTTT.

The CDR3 loop reads CASSLGDYNTGELFF. DNA of the CDR3: TGTGCCAGCAGCCTAGGGGACTATAACACCGGGGAGCTGTTTTTT. V usage is TRBV7-3 and J usage is TRBJ2-2, with TRBD2 matching 7 bases. The CDR3 runs to 15 residues. CDR1 SGHTA and CDR2 FQGTGA come from the germline V gene. V shed 5 bases and J 2 bases; nucleotides not matched to a gene: 5.

The J gene is TRBJ2-2, the V gene TRBV2, with D possibly TRBD2 on 6 matching bases. The CDR3 totals 14 residues. Trimming took off 6 bases at V and 2 bases at J, with 10 bases between the two ends. Germline-derived CDR1 and CDR2 are SNHLY and FYNNEI. CDR3 amino acids: CASSVSGNTGELFF. DNA for the CDR3: TGTGCCAGCAGCGTTAGCGGAAACACCGGGGAGCTGTTTTTT.

The chain has TRBV6-2 or TRBV6-3 and TRBJ2-3; TRBD2 matches 7 bases. This CDR3 contains 16 residues. The V gene's germline CDR1 is MNHEY and CDR2 SVGEGT. Trimming cost V 2 bases and J 2 bases; bases outside gene matches: 7. The CDR3 DNA reads TGTGCCAGCAGTTACGAAGCTGCGGGAGTCACAGATACGCAGTATTTT. This codes for CASSYEAAGVTDTQYF.

For the CDR3, the DNA is TGCGCCAGCAGCCAAGAGCGGAGGGCGGGGGAGCAGTACTTC. Protein product: CASSQERRAGEQYF. V usage is TRBV4-3 and J usage is TRBJ2-7, with TRBD2 as a possible D gene (6 bases). V gave up 0 bases and J gave up 7 bases, with 13 bases separating them. The CDR3 has 14 amino acids. CDR1 LGHNA and CDR2 YSLEER come from the germline V gene.

The rearrangement links TRBV18 to TRBJ1-1; 9 bases map to TRBD1. There are 14 residues in the CDR3. CDR1 is KGHSH, CDR2 LQKENI, per germline. The J segment lost 2 bases and the V segment lost 7 bases, leaving 5 bases of the junction unmatched. CDR3 nucleotides: TGTGCCAGCTTACGGGACAGGGACAACACTGAAGCTTTCTTT. The encoded protein is CASLRDRDNTEAFF.

The chain has TRBV9 and TRBJ1-2; 7 positions agree with TRBD1. This CDR3 is built from 14 residues. Trimming cost V 3 bases and J 4 bases; bases outside gene matches: 6. Germline loops: CDR1 SGDLS, CDR2 YYNGEE. The CDR3 DNA reads TGTGCCAGCAGCGCCCTGGGACAGTCCTATGGCTACACCTTC. Translation gives CASSALGQSYGYTF.

This chain uses TRBV5-1 with TRBJ2-4; D unresolved. The CDR3 is 14 residues long. V lost 4 bases, J lost 3 bases, and 11 bases lay in between. CDR1 SGHRS and CDR2 YFSETQ come from the germline V gene. The CDR3 DNA reads as TGCGCCAGCAGCACCTATTCGTACAAAAACATTCAGTACTTC. Its translation is CASSTYSYKNIQYF.

The count of this clone is one. This rearrangement joins TRBV12-3 or TRBV12-4 to TRBJ1-2; D unresolved. This CDR3 is built from 12 residues. V lost 7 bases, J lost 7 bases, and 13 bases lay in between. The CDR3 bases are TGTGCCAGCACCGGAGGAGTGGGTGGCTACACCTTC. Its translation: CASTGGVGGYTF.

The V call is TRBV5-4, the J call TRBJ2-3, with unresolved D. The V gene lost 4 bases and the J gene lost 2 bases, with 5 bases spanning the gap. Germline CDR1 SGHNT, CDR2 YYREEE (reference sequence). This CDR3 contains 12 residues. CDR3 nucleotides: TGTGCCAGCAGCCTATACACAGATACGCAGTATTTT. Protein product: CASSLYTDTQYF. Combining the CDR3 with reference TRBV5-4 and TRBJ2-3 gives the whole variable domain ETGVTQSPTHLIKTRGQQVTLRCSSQSGHNTVSWYQQALGQGPQFIFQYYREEENGRGNFPPRFSGLQFPNYSSELNVNALELDDSALYLCASSLYTDTQYFGPGTRLTVL.